A selection of T cell receptor beta chains follows, all from one sample in a study of technical replicates of blood from a handful of donors. Only in-frame clones appear in the TCRdb table, and some are missing; sequencing was by immunoSEQ multiplex PCR. Of around 81,000 clones in the sample, nearly 97% are singletons; the top ten hold 0.36%. Source material: T cells isolated from PBMCs. Receptors originate from a human donor in good health. The CDR3 runs from the conserved cysteine through the conserved F or W. D genes are given only for firm matches. Size tells how often a clone was seen (once, few, many) or the class of an expanded clone, and some rows leave it out.

J: TRBJ2-1; size: .; V: TRBV7-9; length: 15; D: .; DNA: TGTGCCAGCAGCTTTAGACAGGCGGACCACAATGAGCAGTTCTTC; CDR3: CASSFRQADHNEQFF
J: TRBJ1-1; size: .; V: TRBV28; length: 15; D: .; DNA: TGTGCCAGCAGCCCGGCCGGACGGGGAACCACTGAAGCTTTCTTT; CDR3: CASSPAGRGTTEAFF
J: TRBJ2-7; size: .; V: TRBV5-5; length: 12; D: .; DNA: TGTGCCAGCAGCCTAACAGGGTCCGAGCAGTACTTC; CDR3: CASSLTGSEQYF
J: TRBJ1-1; size: .; V: TRBV5-1; length: 13; D: .; DNA: TGCGCCAGCAGGATGACAGGGAACACTGAAGCTTTCTTT; CDR3: CASRMTGNTEAFF
J: TRBJ1-2; size: once; V: TRBV19; length: 14; D: TRBD1; DNA: TGTGCCAGTAGAGCAGGGGGGCGGCTCTATGGCTACACCTTC; CDR3: CASRAGGRLYGYTF
J: TRBJ2-3; size: .; V: TRBV4-3; length: 16; D: .; DNA: TGCGCCAGCAGCCAAAGTACGGGGGAGAGCACAGATACGCAGTATTTT; CDR3: CASSQSTGESTDTQYF
J: TRBJ2-7; size: once; V: TRBV29-1; length: 12; D: TRBD1; DNA: TGCAGCGTTGATGGACAGGGCTACGAGCAGTACTTC; CDR3: CSVDGQGYEQYF
J: TRBJ2-3; size: .; V: TRBV27; length: 12; D: .; DNA: TGTGCCAGCAGTTCCGTATCAGATACGCAGTATTTT; CDR3: CASSSVSDTQYF
J: TRBJ2-2; size: .; V: TRBV9; length: 16; D: .; DNA: TGTGCCAGCAGCGTACAGGGGGAGGCTTACACCGGGGAGCTGTTTTTT; CDR3: CASSVQGEAYTGELFF
J: TRBJ1-5; size: .; V: TRBV2; length: 15; D: .; DNA: TGTGCCAGCAGTGAAGTGGCAGGGAGGACCCAGCCCCAGCATTTT; CDR3: CASSEVAGRTQPQHF
J: TRBJ2-1; size: .; V: TRBV5-1; length: 16; D: TRBD2; DNA: TGCGCCAGCAGCATCACCTTAGCGGGAGGGTTTAATGAGCAGTTCTTC; CDR3: CASSITLAGGFNEQFF
J: TRBJ2-1; size: .; V: TRBV7-9; length: 14; D: .; DNA: TGTGCCAGCAGCTTTCTAGAGGGCCACAATGAGCAGTTCTTC; CDR3: CASSFLEGHNEQFF
J: TRBJ1-2; size: .; V: TRBV5-6; length: 12; D: .; DNA: TGTGCCAGCAGCGCGACAGACTATGGCTACACCTTC; CDR3: CASSATDYGYTF
J: TRBJ2-5; size: .; V: TRBV4-1; length: 13; D: .; DNA: TGCGCCAGCAGCCTACTAGTTGTGGAGACCCAGTACTTC; CDR3: CASSLLVVETQYF
J: TRBJ1-1; size: .; V: TRBV6-6; length: 13; D: .; DNA: TGTGCCAGCAGTTACCTGAGGGGGATTGAAGCTTTCTTT; CDR3: CASSYLRGIEAFF
J: TRBJ1-2; size: .; V: TRBV11-1; length: 14; D: TRBD1; DNA: TGTGCCAGCAGCTTATCTAGGACAGGAGAAGGCTACACCTTC; CDR3: CASSLSRTGEGYTF
J: TRBJ1-2; size: .; V: TRBV5-1; length: 17; D: TRBD1; DNA: TGCGCCAGCAGGCTACCGGGACAGGGGACCACTAACTATGGCTACACCTTC; CDR3: CASRLPGQGTTNYGYTF
J: TRBJ2-7; size: .; V: TRBV9; length: 14; D: .; DNA: TGTGCCAGCAGCGTGAGGACAGAGAGCTACGAGCAGTACTTC; CDR3: CASSVRTESYEQYF
J: TRBJ2-3; size: .; V: TRBV5-1; length: 15; D: .; DNA: TGCGCCAGCAGTCCGAACCAACTTAGCACAGATACGCAGTATTTT; CDR3: CASSPNQLSTDTQYF
J: TRBJ1-2; size: .; V: TRBV5-5; length: 16; D: .; DNA: TGTGCCAGCAGCTTTTTTCTCCTTTTTGGGAGCTATGGCTACACCTTC; CDR3: CASSFFLLFGSYGYTF
J: TRBJ1-4; size: .; V: TRBV6-5; length: 13; D: TRBD1; DNA: TGTGCCAGTACCGGGACAGGGGCGGAAAAACTGTTTTTT; CDR3: CASTGTGAEKLFF
J: TRBJ1-1; size: .; V: TRBV9; length: 15; D: .; DNA: TGTGCCAGCAGCGCGAGTTGGAGCTTGAACACTGAAGCTTTCTTT; CDR3: CASSASWSLNTEAFF
J: TRBJ1-1; size: .; V: TRBV5-1; length: 14; D: .; DNA: TGCGCCAGCAGCTTGGAGCGAGAGGTCGCTGAAGCTTTCTTT; CDR3: CASSLEREVAEAFF
J: TRBJ2-3; size: .; V: TRBV11-3; length: 13; D: .; DNA: TGTGCCAGCAGCTTAGTAACAACAGATACGCAGTATTTT; CDR3: CASSLVTTDTQYF
J: TRBJ2-7; size: .; V: TRBV5-4; length: 14; D: TRBD1; DNA: TGTGCCAGCAGCCTCCCGGGACAGATGTACGAGCAGTACTTC; CDR3: CASSLPGQMYEQYF
J: TRBJ2-3; size: .; V: TRBV7-2; length: 16; D: TRBD2; DNA: TGTGCCAGCAGCTTACCAGCGGGAGGGGACACAGATACGCAGTATTTT; CDR3: CASSLPAGGDTDTQYF
J: TRBJ2-7; size: .; V: TRBV13; length: 14; D: .; DNA: TGTGCCAGCAGCCCCCGAGACAGCTACTACGAGCAGTACTTC; CDR3: CASSPRDSYYEQYF
J: TRBJ1-5; size: .; V: TRBV9; length: 15; D: .; DNA: TGTGCCAGCAGCGTAGAGGGGAATAGCAATCAGCCCCAGCATTTT; CDR3: CASSVEGNSNQPQHF
J: TRBJ2-2; size: once; V: TRBV7-3; length: 14; D: TRBD1; DNA: TGTGCCAGTCGACAGGGTAGGAACACCGGGGAGCTGTTTTTT; CDR3: CASRQGRNTGELFF
J: TRBJ2-1; size: .; V: TRBV4-1; length: 18; D: TRBD2; DNA: TGCGCCAGCAGCCAAGACCTAATGGGACTAGCGGCGTACAATGAGCAGTTCTTC; CDR3: CASSQDLMGLAAYNEQFF